The sequence of this T cell receptor beta chain was determined in a study of T cell clonotyping in hematopoietic cell transplantation (dated by TCRdb to the early 2020s). For context, the study as a whole: A total of some 130 blood samples were collected in the study from 35 consecutive transplant recipients and their related donors. Recruitment of patients was conducted between 2015 and January 2017, and follow-up was continued until late 2020 or death.

With the immunoSEQ assay, which is a bias-controlled multiplex PCR relying on V- and J-specific primers, TCR beta CDR3 regions were amplified from genomic DNA. A proprietary barcode and Illumina adapter sequences were added to the CDR3 amplicons in a second PCR step. An Illumina MiSeq instrument was used to sequence the CDR3 libraries. The paper's data handling went like this. immunoSEQ Analyzer 3.0 was used for export and quality control, with R Bioconductor and Immunarch used for downstream analyses. Only productive rearrangements within the normalized downsampled data set were used in the calculation of repertoire metrics. Clonotypes larger than 5 templates in the normalized cohort were defined as pathologically expanded. Repertoire diversity was measured with the Inverse Simpson Index. CMV-specificity analyses were carried out on the non-normalized data set to capture all clonotypes. TCRdb's version of the immuneACCESS table is confined to in-frame rearrangements and falls short of the full clone set. An unresolved V gene accounts for under half of the shortfall where checked; the remainder is of unknown origin. V, J and clone size are those of that table, while D and trimming were read from the DNA. The sample table contains around 1,000 clones; only one count was recorded for around 82% of them. Roughly 15% of the sample is taken by the ten largest.

The meaning of the sample's time point label: 30 days after allo-HCT. Blood samples were obtained from recipients approximately 28 days before transplant and at days 30, 100 and 180 after transplant. Nuclei Lysis Solution was used to extract genomic DNA from fresh or cryopreserved unfractionated peripheral blood mononuclear cells. The investigation overall reported the following: The sample size was limited, and because cells were not sorted, the contributions of CD4 and CD8 repertoires could not be separated. After transplant, TCR diversity in recipients dropped, and pathologically expanded clonotypes increased progressively from day 30 to day 180. Overlap with donor repertoires was found for only a small fraction of recipient repertoires, with over 95% found to appear de novo at the given depth. Inverse Simpson Index values from donors and from recipients before transplant predicted broader TCR repertoire diversity after transplant.

From the cysteine up to the phenylalanine, the CDR3 has a length of 13 residues. The DNA shown is the 39-base CDR3, in frame from base 1. V is pared back by 6 bases and J by 4 bases, with 10 bases lying between the germline termini. The CDR1 and CDR2 encoded by the germline V gene are SNHLY and FYNNEI. On this clone: Its antigen is still unknown. The input lacks base qualities; no much larger clone sits a single base away.

The sequence was obtained from a female patient between 50 and 59 years old who had an allogeneic stem cell transplant, so the T cells may come from the graft donor. Some clones in this sample may be carry-over from other donors' samples. This sequence uses TRBV2 and TRBJ2-1; matching of 5 bases hints at TRBD2 as the D gene. Sequencing used PBMCs, obtained 30 days after allogeneic stem cell transplant. The base sequence is TGTGCCAGCAGCACTACTAGTTACAATGAGCAGTTCTTC. Its product reads: CASSTTSYNEQFF. When the CDR3 is completed using the reference TRBV2 and TRBJ2-1 genes on either side, the full variable domain is EPEVTQTPSHQVTQMGQEVILRCVPISNHLYFYWYRQILGQKVEFLVSFYNNEISEKSEIFDDQFSVERPDGSNFTLKIRSTKLEDSAMYFCASSTTSYNEQFFGPGTRLTVL.